This passage covers 20 T cell receptor beta chains from one sample sequenced in a study of PD-1 blockade in mismatch repair-deficient tumors. Time point described: roughly eleven-day in vitro stimulation with candidate neoantigen peptide 5. Their cognate antigens are unknown. The repertoire was sequenced with immunoSEQ multiplex PCR; TCRdb's copy has only in-frame clones and lacks some. The repertoire holds fewer than 18,000 clones, with approximately 80% as singletons. This sample comprised cells cultured in vitro, obtained from a patient treated with pembrolizumab. These receptors all come from an adult with mismatch repair-deficient cancer.

CDR3 nucleotide sequence: TGTGCCAGCAGCCGGACAGACTCCTACGAGCAGTACTTC. Residues: CASSRTDSYEQYF. This sequence joins TRBV11-2 and TRBJ2-7; TRBD1 is a possible D gene (6 bases). This CDR3 has 13 amino acids. Germline lookup yields CDR1 SGHAT and CDR2 FQNNGV. Deletions cut 5 bases from V and 0 bases from J, with 8 bases between.

This clone was found once. The rearrangement links TRBV11-3 to TRBJ2-7; tentative D call: TRBD1 (6 bases). V shed 4 bases and J shed 2 bases, with 12 bases lying between them. This CDR3 spans 14 amino acids. Germline V gene sequence: CDR1 SGHNT, CDR2 YENEEA. The CDR3 sequence: CASSSRDKPYEQYF. The CDR3 DNA is TGTGCCAGCAGCTCCCGGGACAAACCCTACGAGCAGTACTTC.

This chain joins TRBV14 and TRBJ2-6, with TRBD1 as a possible D gene (5 bases). The CDR3 length is 18 residues. CDR1 is SGHDN and CDR2 is FVKESK in the germline V gene. V was shortened by 0 bases and J by 5 bases, with 17 bases between the two germline ends. The CDR3 region has the DNA TGTGCCAGCAGCCAAGAAAACGGAGCCAGGGCCCGGGCCAACGTCCTGACTTTC. Amino acid sequence: CASSQENGARARANVLTF. The complete variable domain, with remaining parts taken from reference TRBV14 and TRBJ2-6, reads EAGVTQFPSHSVIEKGQTVTLRCDPISGHDNLYWYRRVMGKEIKFLLHFVKESKQDESGMPNNRFLAERTGGTYSTLKVQPAELEDSGVYFCASSQENGARARANVLTFGAGSRLTVL.

The rearrangement uses TRBV5-1 and TRBJ2-2; perhaps TRBD1 as D (6 bases). The CDR3 extends over 14 amino acids. CDR1 and CDR2 from the germline V gene are SGHRS and YFSETQ. Trimming pared 4 bases from V and 7 bases from J, leaving 14 bases between. CDR3 coding DNA: TGCGCCAGCAGCACGGCTGGGGGCTTCGGGGAGCTGTTTTTT. Its protein product is CASSTAGGFGELFF.

The rearrangement uses TRBV19 and TRBJ1-2, with no clear D. Germline assignment: CDR1 LNHDA and CDR2 SQIVND (reference sequence). The CDR3 has 13 residues. Trimming cost V 2 bases and J 7 bases, with 11 bases left between them. The CDR3 sequence is CASSIRHPGGYTF. The CDR3 nucleotides are TGTGCCAGTAGTATACGTCATCCAGGTGGCTACACCTTC. Full variable domain (remainder filled in from reference TRBV19 and TRBJ1-2): DGGITQSPKYLFRKEGQNVTLSCEQNLNHDAMYWYRQDPGQGLRLIYYSQIVNDFQKGDIAEGYSVSREKKESFPLTVTSAQKNPTAFYLCASSIRHPGGYTFGSGTRLTVV.

This rearrangement joins TRBV6-6 to TRBJ2-1, with TRBD1 as a possible D gene (6 bases). The CDR3 has 15 residues. CDR1 and CDR2 from the germline V gene are MNHNY and SVGAGI (reference sequence). Trimming left V 3 bases short and J 1 base short, with 10 bases between. In DNA, the CDR3 is TGTGCCAGCAGTTATGTGCAGGGGTCCTACAATGAGCAGTTCTTC. Its protein is CASSYVQGSYNEQFF.

CDR3: CASSYQTSGVYEQYF. The CDR3 region has the DNA TGTGCCAGCAGTTACCAGACTAGCGGGGTCTACGAGCAGTACTTC. V gene TRBV6-5 combines with J gene TRBJ2-7, with 11 bases identical to TRBD2. Germline V lookup: CDR1 MNHEY, CDR2 SVGAGI. The CDR3 runs 15 residues. V trimming: 2 bases; J trimming: 3 bases; junction bases outside the gene matches: 3.

The gene calls are TRBV7-8 and TRBJ2-1, with D maybe TRBD1 (5 bases). The germline V gene has CDR1 SGHVS and CDR2 FQNEAQ. V lost 2 bases and J 5 bases, leaving 7 bases between the germline ends. The CDR3 extends over 13 amino acids. The CDR3 loop is CASSLYRHNEQFF. Written as DNA, the CDR3 is TGTGCCAGCAGCTTATACAGGCACAATGAGCAGTTCTTC.

This rearrangement joins TRBV4-1 to TRBJ2-1; D uncertain. The V and J ends lost 1 base and 10 bases respectively, with 2 bases between them. The CDR3 contains 10 residues. Germline V gene lookup returns CDR1 MGHRA and CDR2 YSYEKL. The CDR3 bases are TGCGCCAGCAGCCAAGGCGAGCAGTTCTTC. It is translated as CASSQGEQFF.

CDR3 coding DNA: TGTGCCTATCCCGGGGGGGCCAACGTCCTGACTTTC. This sequence encodes CAYPGGANVLTF. This rearrangement joins TRBV30 to TRBJ2-6; D call uncertain. This CDR3 comprises 12 residues. Between the trimmed V and J ends, which lost 7 bases and 4 bases, there was a span of 8 bases. The germline CDR1 and CDR2 sequences are GTSNPN and SVGIG (reference sequence).

A single count supports this clone. This chain connects TRBV19 to TRBJ1-5; TRBD1 matches 12 bases. V lost 5 bases, J lost 6 bases, and 5 bases stayed unmatched. This CDR3 contains 15 residues. Germline V lookup: CDR1 LNHDA, CDR2 SQIVND (reference sequence). CDR3 protein: CASSPGTGGGQPQHF. CDR3 sequence (DNA): TGTGCCAGTAGTCCCGGGACAGGGGGCGGTCAGCCCCAGCATTTT.

The chain combines TRBV6-6 with TRBJ2-7; the match to TRBD1 covers 9 bases. Per the germline V gene, CDR1 is MNHNY and CDR2 is SVGAGI (reference sequence). The length of the CDR3 is 15 residues. The trim removed 5 bases at V and 6 bases at J, leaving 11 bases unmatched. CDR3: CASSPKGTGRAEQYF. CDR3 nucleotide sequence: TGTGCCAGCAGTCCCAAGGGGACAGGGCGGGCCGAGCAGTACTTC.

The chain links TRBV19 to TRBJ1-3; 8 positions agree with TRBD1. The V gene's germline CDR1 is LNHDA and CDR2 SQIVND (reference sequence). There are 16 residues in the CDR3. V gave up 5 bases and J gave up 3 bases; unmatched junction bases: 9. CDR3 region: CASSPRDRGFGNTIYF. The CDR3 DNA follows: TGTGCCAGTAGTCCCCGCGACAGGGGTTTTGGAAACACCATATATTTT.

The chain has TRBV7-9 and TRBJ2-7; the D gene is possibly TRBD2 (6 bases). The germline gives CDR1 SEHNR, CDR2 FQNEAQ (reference sequence). V was shortened by 4 bases and J by 3 bases, with 16 bases between the two germline ends. The CDR3 totals 15 residues. The chain's CDR3 is CASSSTQEGIYEQYF. In nucleotides, the CDR3 is TGTGCCAGCAGCTCCACACAGGAGGGGATCTACGAGCAGTACTTC.

V is TRBV5-4 and J is TRBJ2-1, with TRBD2 matching over 7 bases. V trimming: 2 bases; J trimming: 8 bases; junction bases outside the gene matches: 7. Germline values: CDR1 SGHNT, CDR2 YYREEE (reference sequence). The CDR3 spans 14 residues. The DNA of the CDR3 is TGTGCCAGCAGCTTTCGCGGGAGAATCGATGAGCAGTTCTTC. This encodes CASSFRGRIDEQFF.

This clone has just one count. The J gene is TRBJ1-1, the V gene TRBV11-3; D may be TRBD1 (5 bases). Trimming removed 5 bases at V and 7 bases at J, with 14 bases between. The CDR3 has 13 amino acids. Germline V gene sequence: CDR1 SGHNT, CDR2 YENEEA. DNA of the CDR3: TGTGCCAGCAGCCCCCCGGGGGAGCTTGAAGCTTTCTTT. Translated: CASSPPGELEAFF.

The chain is built from TRBV6-5 and TRBJ2-5, with 15 bases lining up with TRBD2. This CDR3 contains 14 residues. Per the germline V gene, CDR1 is MNHEY and CDR2 is SVGAGI. With 6 bases clipped from V and 5 bases from J, the junction kept 1 base outside the gene matches. The CDR3 protein is CASSGLAGGETQYF. CDR3 DNA sequence: TGTGCCAGCAGCGGACTAGCGGGAGGGGAGACCCAGTACTTC.

The gene calls are TRBV7-8 and TRBJ2-3; D gene uncertain. From germline, CDR1 is SGHVS and CDR2 FQNEAQ. V lost 5 bases and J 0 bases, leaving 12 bases between the germline ends. The CDR3 totals 15 residues. CDR3 in DNA: TGTGCCAGCAGCCCCCAAGTGCTGAGCACAGATACGCAGTATTTT. This codes for CASSPQVLSTDTQYF.

V gene TRBV19 combines with J gene TRBJ1-1; D unclear. Germline V gene lookup returns CDR1 LNHDA and CDR2 SQIVND (reference sequence). CDR3 size: 13 residues. V lost 6 bases, J lost 3 bases, and 11 bases lay in between. In DNA, the CDR3 is TGTGCCAGTAGCCAGAACTTGGACACTGAAGCTTTCTTT. Translating gives CASSQNLDTEAFF. The full variable domain, its missing parts supplied by reference TRBV19 and TRBJ1-1, is DGGITQSPKYLFRKEGQNVTLSCEQNLNHDAMYWYRQDPGQGLRLIYYSQIVNDFQKGDIAEGYSVSREKKESFPLTVTSAQKNPTAFYLCASSQNLDTEAFFGQGTRLTVV.

This clone has more than one count but fewer than ten. This rearrangement joins TRBV14 to TRBJ1-2; D is unclear. CDR3 size: 13 residues. Trimming took 1 base from V and 4 from J, leaving 7 bases between them. Per germline, CDR1 SGHDN and CDR2 FVKESK. The CDR3 DNA sequence: TGTGCCAGCAGCCAAGGGCAGTCCTATGGCTACACCTTC. Translation gives CASSQGQSYGYTF.